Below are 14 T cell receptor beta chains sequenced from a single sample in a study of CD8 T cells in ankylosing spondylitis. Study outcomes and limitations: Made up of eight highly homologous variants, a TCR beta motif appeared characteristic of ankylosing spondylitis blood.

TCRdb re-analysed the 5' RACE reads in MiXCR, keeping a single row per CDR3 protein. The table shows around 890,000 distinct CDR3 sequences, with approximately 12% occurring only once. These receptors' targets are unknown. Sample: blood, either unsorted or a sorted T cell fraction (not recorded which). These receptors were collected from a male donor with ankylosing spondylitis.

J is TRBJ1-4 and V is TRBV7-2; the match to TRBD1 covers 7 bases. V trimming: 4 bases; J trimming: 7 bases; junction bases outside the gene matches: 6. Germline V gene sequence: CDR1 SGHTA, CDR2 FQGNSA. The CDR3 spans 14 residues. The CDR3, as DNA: TGTGCCAGCAGCTATGACAGGGTGGCTGAAAAACTGTTTTTT. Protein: CASSYDRVAEKLFF.

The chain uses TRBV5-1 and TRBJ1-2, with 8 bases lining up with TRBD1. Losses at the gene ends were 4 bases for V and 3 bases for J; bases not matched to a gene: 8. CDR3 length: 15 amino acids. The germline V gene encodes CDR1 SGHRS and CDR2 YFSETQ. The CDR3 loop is CASSPPGQVDYGYTF. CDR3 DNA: TGCGCCAGCAGCCCCCCGGGACAGGTGGACTATGGCTACACCTTC.

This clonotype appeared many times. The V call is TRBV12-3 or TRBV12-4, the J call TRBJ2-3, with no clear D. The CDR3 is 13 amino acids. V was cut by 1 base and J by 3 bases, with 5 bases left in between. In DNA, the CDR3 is TGTGCCAGCAGTTTAGAGGTTACAGATACGCAGTATTTT. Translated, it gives CASSLEVTDTQYF.

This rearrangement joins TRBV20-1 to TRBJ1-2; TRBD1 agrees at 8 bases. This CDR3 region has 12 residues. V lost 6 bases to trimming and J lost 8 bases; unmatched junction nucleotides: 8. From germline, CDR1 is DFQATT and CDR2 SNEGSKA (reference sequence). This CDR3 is CSARQGMKGYTF. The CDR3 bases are TGCAGTGCGAGACAGGGGATGAAGGGCTACACCTTC.

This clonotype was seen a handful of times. The CDR3 DNA is TGTGCCAGCAGCCAAGTTCGGGGAGGCACAGATACGCAGTATTTT. Translation gives CASSQVRGGTDTQYF. This chain links TRBV4-2 with TRBJ2-3, with a tentative D call TRBD2 (5 bases). Germline V gives CDR1 LGHNA, CDR2 YNFKEQ. The CDR3 length is 15 residues. V lost 1 base and J 1 base, leaving 9 bases between the germline ends.

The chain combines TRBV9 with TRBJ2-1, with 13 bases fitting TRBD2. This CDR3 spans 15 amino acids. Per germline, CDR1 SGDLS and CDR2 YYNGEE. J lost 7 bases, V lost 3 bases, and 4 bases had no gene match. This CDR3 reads CASSATSGGLNEQFF. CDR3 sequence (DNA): TGTGCCAGCAGCGCGACTAGCGGGGGGTTGAATGAGCAGTTCTTC.

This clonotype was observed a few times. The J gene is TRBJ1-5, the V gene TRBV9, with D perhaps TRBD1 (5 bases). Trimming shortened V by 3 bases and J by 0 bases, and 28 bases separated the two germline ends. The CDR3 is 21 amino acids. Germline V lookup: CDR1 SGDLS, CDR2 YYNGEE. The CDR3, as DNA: TGTGCCAGCAGCGGCGTGGGACTTCTGAACTTAGCTTTTAATAGCAATCAGCCCCAGCATTTT. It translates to CASSGVGLLNLAFNSNQPQHF.

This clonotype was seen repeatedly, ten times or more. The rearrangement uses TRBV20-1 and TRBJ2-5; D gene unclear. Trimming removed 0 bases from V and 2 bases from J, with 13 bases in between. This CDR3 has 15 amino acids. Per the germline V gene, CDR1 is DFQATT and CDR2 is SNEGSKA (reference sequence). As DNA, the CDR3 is TGCAGTGCTAGAGATCGGAGTAGCCCTCAAGAGACCCAGTACTTC. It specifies CSARDRSSPQETQYF.

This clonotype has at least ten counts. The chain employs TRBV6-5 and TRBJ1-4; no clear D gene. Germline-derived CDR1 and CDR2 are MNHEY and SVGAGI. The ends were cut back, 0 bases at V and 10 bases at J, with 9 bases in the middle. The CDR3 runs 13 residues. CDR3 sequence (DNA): TGTGCCAGCAGTTACTCGGCTTCCGGAAAACTGTTTTTT. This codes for CASSYSASGKLFF.

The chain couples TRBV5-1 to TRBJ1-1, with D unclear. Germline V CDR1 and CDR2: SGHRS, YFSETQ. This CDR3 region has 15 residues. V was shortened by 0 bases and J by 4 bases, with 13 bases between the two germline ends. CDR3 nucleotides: TGCGCCAGCAGCTTGGATTACGGAGGTGGCACTGAAGCTTTCTTT. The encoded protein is CASSLDYGGGTEAFF. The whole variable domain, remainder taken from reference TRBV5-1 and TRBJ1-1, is KAGVTQTPRYLIKTRGQQVTLSCSPISGHRSVSWYQQTPGQGLQFLFEYFSETQRNKGNFPGRFSGRQFSNSRSEMNVSTLELGDSALYLCASSLDYGGGTEAFFGQGTRLTVV.

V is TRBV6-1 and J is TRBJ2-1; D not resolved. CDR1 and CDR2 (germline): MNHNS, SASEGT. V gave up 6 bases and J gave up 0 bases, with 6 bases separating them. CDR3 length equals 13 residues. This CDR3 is CASRFTSYNEQFF. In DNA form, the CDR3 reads TGTGCCAGCAGGTTTACCTCCTACAATGAGCAGTTCTTC.

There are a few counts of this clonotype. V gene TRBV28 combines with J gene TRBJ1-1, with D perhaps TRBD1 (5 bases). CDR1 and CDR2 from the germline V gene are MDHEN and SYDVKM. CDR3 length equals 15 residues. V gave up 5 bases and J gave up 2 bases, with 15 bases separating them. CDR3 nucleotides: TGTGCCAGCAGTGTCGGGACGTGGGGAAACACTGAAGCTTTCTTT. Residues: CASSVGTWGNTEAFF.

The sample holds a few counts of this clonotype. The CDR3 DNA sequence: TGCGCCAGCAGCGCTCTCGGGACAGGGGGCGTAGCTTTCTTT. Encoded protein: CASSALGTGGVAFF. The genes are TRBV5-1 and TRBJ1-1, with TRBD1 matching 12 bases. Trimming at V came to 4 bases and at J to 10 bases, leaving 8 bases not matched to a gene. The germline V gene encodes CDR1 SGHRS and CDR2 YFSETQ. The CDR3 length is 14 residues.

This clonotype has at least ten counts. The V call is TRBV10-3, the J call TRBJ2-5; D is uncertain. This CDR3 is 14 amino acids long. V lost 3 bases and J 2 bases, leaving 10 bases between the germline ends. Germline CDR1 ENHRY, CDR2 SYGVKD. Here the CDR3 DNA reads TGTGCCATCAGTGAATTTGGATCGCAAGAGACCCAGTACTTC. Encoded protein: CAISEFGSQETQYF.